This T cell receptor (beta chain) was captured in a study of beta chain features in type 1 diabetes. Study findings and constraints: Moderately but significantly shorter TCRB CDR3s were found in Type 1 diabetes patients in all four CD4+ subsets.

Expressed TCRB transcripts were sequenced because the entire RNA isolate underwent reverse transcription. Method: immunoSEQ multiplex PCR; TCRdb's copy keeps in-frame clones and lacks some. The table has 150,000 to 200,000 clones, roughly 8% seen once. Germline CDR1 is SGHAT and CDR2 is FQNNGV. V was shortened by 2 bases and J by 3 bases, with 17 bases between the two germline ends. The length of the CDR3 is 17 residues. This clone has a handful of counts. Its specificity is not known. The clonotype originates from a woman younger than 35 with type 1 diabetes. Sequenced: central memory CD4+ T cells from blood. The chain recombines TRBV11-2 with TRBJ1-5; possibly TRBD1 for D (5 bases). CDR3 protein: CASSLNSGQGNNQPQHF. For the CDR3, the DNA is TGTGCCAGCAGCTTAAACTCGGGCCAGGGAAACAATCAGCCCCAGCATTTT.